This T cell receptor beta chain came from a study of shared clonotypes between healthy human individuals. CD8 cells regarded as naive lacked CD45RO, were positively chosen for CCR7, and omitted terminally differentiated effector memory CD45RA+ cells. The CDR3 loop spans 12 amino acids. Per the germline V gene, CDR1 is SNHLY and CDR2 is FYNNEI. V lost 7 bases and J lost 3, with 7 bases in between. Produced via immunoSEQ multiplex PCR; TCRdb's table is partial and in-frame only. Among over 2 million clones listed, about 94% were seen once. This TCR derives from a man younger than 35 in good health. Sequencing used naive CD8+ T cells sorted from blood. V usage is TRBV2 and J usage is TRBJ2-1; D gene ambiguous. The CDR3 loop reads CASKPGYNEQFF. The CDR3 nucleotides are TGTGCCAGCAAGCCGGGCTACAATGAGCAGTTCTTC.